The 21 T cell receptor beta chains below were found in one sample sequenced in a study of CD4 T cells in relation to SARS-CoV-2 and coronaviruses. These receptors' antigens are unknown. Profiling relied on immunoSEQ multiplex PCR, and the TCRdb table lists in-frame clones only, not all of them. Of around 11,000 clones in the sample, approximately 80% were seen once. Unexposed donor CD4+ T cells date from about 2011-2018, before the COVID-19 pandemic. CD4+ T cells were isolated from the cells after around 11 days of culture. The material sequenced was CD4+ T cells from PBMCs, cultured in vitro. These receptors all stem from a human donor in good health.

The chain links TRBV5-6 to TRBJ1-1; D gene ambiguous. The V and J ends lost 6 bases and 4 bases respectively, with 13 bases between them. The CDR3 extends over 13 amino acids. CDR1 is SGHDT, CDR2 YYEEEE, per germline. The CDR3 loop is CASTPGSSTEAFF. CDR3 DNA sequence: TGTGCCAGCACCCCCGGGTCCTCCACTGAAGCTTTCTTT.

This chain uses TRBV7-2 with TRBJ2-1; 13 nucleotides match TRBD2. The CDR3 extends over 15 amino acids. Germline-derived CDR1 and CDR2 are SGHTA and FQGNSA. Unmatched junction bases numbered 7, after V lost 4 bases and J lost 10 bases. The CDR3 is CASSSTSGGLQEQFF. For the CDR3, the DNA is TGTGCCAGCAGCTCGACTAGCGGGGGGCTTCAGGAGCAGTTCTTC.

The chain is built from TRBV7-2 and TRBJ1-2; 7 bases align to TRBD1. CDR1 is SGHTA, CDR2 FQGNSA, per germline. This CDR3 contains 14 residues. V trimming: 0 bases; J trimming: 2 bases; junction bases outside the gene matches: 0. CDR3 amino acids: CASSLAGGNYGYTF. The CDR3 DNA is TGTGCCAGCAGCTTAGCAGGGGGCAACTATGGCTACACCTTC.

This chain connects TRBV3-1 (or the pseudogene TRBV3-2) to TRBJ1-1, with D unclear. Germline-derived CDR1 and CDR2 are LGHDT and YNNKEL (reference sequence). The CDR3 covers 13 residues. V lost 0 bases, J lost 3 bases, and 5 bases lay in between. CDR3 in amino acids: CASSQDRHTEAFF. The CDR3 nucleotides are TGTGCCAGCAGCCAAGATCGGCACACTGAAGCTTTCTTT.

The gene calls are TRBV12-3 or TRBV12-4 and TRBJ2-7; 9 bases map to TRBD1. The CDR3 spans 12 residues. Unmatched junction bases numbered 2, after V lost 5 bases and J lost 6 bases. CDR3 DNA: TGTGCCAGCAGTCGGACAGGGGTCGAGCAGTACTTC. This encodes CASSRTGVEQYF.

This clone was detected only once. This chain joins TRBV25-1 and TRBJ2-5, with D perhaps TRBD2 (6 bases). This CDR3 spans 15 amino acids. V dropped 7 bases and J dropped 3 bases, with 18 bases sitting between them. Germline CDR1 and CDR2: MGHDK and SYGVNS. The CDR3 region is CASTTTRGGEETQYF. DNA for the CDR3: TGTGCCAGCACCACGACCCGGGGCGGGGAAGAGACCCAGTACTTC.

The V call is TRBV28, the J call TRBJ1-5; 9 bases are shared with TRBD1. Losses at the gene ends were 11 bases for V and 0 bases for J; bases not matched to a gene: 8. This CDR3 comprises 15 residues. Germline-derived CDR1 and CDR2 are MDHEN and SYDVKM. CDR3 amino acids: CAATTGGVSNQPQHF. The CDR3 DNA is TGTGCCGCCACTACAGGGGGCGTTAGCAATCAGCCCCAGCATTTT.

This clone was recorded once. The chain carries TRBV14 and TRBJ2-7, with D unclear. Trimming pared 3 bases from V and 4 bases from J, leaving 16 bases between. In germline, CDR1 is SGHDN, CDR2 FVKESK. The CDR3 is made up of 15 amino acids. CDR3 in DNA: TGTGCCAGCAGCCAGACACGACGGGCGGATTACGAGCAGTACTTC. It yields the protein CASSQTRRADYEQYF.

The chain joins TRBV3-1 (or the pseudogene TRBV3-2) to TRBJ2-7; possible D gene TRBD2, 5 bases. V shed 1 base and J shed 2 bases, with 9 bases lying between them. This CDR3 contains 14 residues. The germline CDR1 and CDR2 sequences are LGHDT and YNNKEL (reference sequence). In DNA, the CDR3 is TGTGCCAGCAGCCAAGGGAGAGGGCCCTACGAGCAGTACTTC. Translated: CASSQGRGPYEQYF.

The chain is built from TRBV5-1 and TRBJ2-1; 11 bases are a match to TRBD2. The CDR3 extends over 15 amino acids. The ends lost 4 bases at V and 5 bases at J; junction bases unmatched: 5. The V gene's germline CDR1 is SGHRS and CDR2 YFSETQ. The CDR3 loop reads CASSPGTSGNNEQFF. The CDR3 DNA reads TGCGCCAGCAGCCCAGGGACTAGCGGTAACAATGAGCAGTTCTTC.

This clone was observed once. This chain links TRBV13 with TRBJ2-7; D is unresolved. V was trimmed by 0 bases and J by 0 bases, leaving 3 bases between them. Germline-derived CDR1 and CDR2 are PRHDT and FYEKMQ (reference sequence). The CDR3 is 13 residues long. CDR3 loop: CASSLGGSYEQYF. The CDR3 DNA is TGTGCCAGCAGCTTAGGGGGCTCCTACGAGCAGTACTTC.

This clone has just a few counts. The genes are TRBV9 and TRBJ2-2, with D possibly being TRBD1 or TRBD2 (6 bases each). V shed 0 bases and J shed 4 bases, with 13 bases lying between them. This CDR3 has 16 amino acids. The germline CDR1 and CDR2 sequences are SGDLS and YYNGEE. The CDR3 loop is CASSVAGGAGTGELFF. In nucleotides, the CDR3 is TGTGCCAGCAGCGTAGCCGGGGGCGCGGGCACCGGGGAGCTGTTTTTT.

The genes are TRBV9 and TRBJ2-4; TRBD2 matches at 9 bases. The CDR3 extends over 14 amino acids. Germline V gene sequence: CDR1 SGDLS, CDR2 YYNGEE. The trim removed 0 bases at V and 6 bases at J, leaving 1 base unmatched. The DNA for the CDR3 is TGTGCCAGCAGCGTAGATAGCGGGAGAAACATTCAGTACTTC. This codes for CASSVDSGRNIQYF.

This sequence joins TRBV7-9 and TRBJ2-3; 8 bases match TRBD2. Trimming removed 4 bases from V and 4 bases from J; junction bases left unmatched: 7. Germline lookup yields CDR1 SEHNR and CDR2 FQNEAQ (reference sequence). CDR3 length: 15 residues. CDR3 sequence (DNA): TGTGCCAGCAGCTCCGGTATGGGACTAGCAGATACGCAGTATTTT. Its translation is CASSSGMGLADTQYF.

The V gene is TRBV3-1 (or the pseudogene TRBV3-2), the J gene TRBJ1-1; tentative D call: TRBD1 (6 bases). This CDR3 is built from 16 residues. Germline CDR1 and CDR2: LGHDT and YNNKEL (reference sequence). Trimming removed 5 bases from V and 8 bases from J, with 24 bases in between. The CDR3 sequence: CASSVRWQGPQGEAFF. In DNA form, the CDR3 reads TGTGCCAGCAGCGTTCGCTGGCAGGGGCCTCAGGGGGAAGCTTTCTTT.

The chain links TRBV7-9 to TRBJ2-1; D gene ambiguous. CDR1 is SEHNR, CDR2 FQNEAQ, per germline (reference sequence). The V end lost 0 bases, the J end lost 4 bases, and 10 bases lay between the germline ends. The CDR3 sequence is 15 residues long. The CDR3 loop reads CASSLAVGPYNEQFF. The CDR3 nucleotides read TGTGCCAGCAGCTTAGCCGTGGGTCCATACAATGAGCAGTTCTTC.

The rearrangement uses TRBV6-1 and TRBJ1-1; D is unclear. Germline V gene lookup returns CDR1 MNHNS and CDR2 SASEGT. This CDR3 spans 11 amino acids. V shed 1 base and J shed 11 bases, with 8 bases lying between them. CDR3 residues: CASSEVEGAFF. The CDR3 region has the DNA TGTGCCAGCAGTGAAGTGGAGGGCGCTTTCTTT.

This chain links TRBV19 with TRBJ2-6; a possible D gene is TRBD1 (5 bases). Trimming left V 4 bases short and J 4 bases short, with 11 bases between. The CDR3 runs to 15 residues. Germline lookup yields CDR1 LNHDA and CDR2 SQIVND (reference sequence). CDR3 sequence: CASSKDSAGANVLTF. In DNA, the CDR3 is TGTGCCAGTAGTAAAGACAGTGCGGGGGCCAACGTCCTGACTTTC.

This clone has a single count. The V gene is TRBV2, the J gene TRBJ2-3, with 8 bases identical to TRBD2. The J segment lost 5 bases and the V segment lost 4 bases, leaving 11 bases of the junction unmatched. The CDR3 has 16 residues. The germline CDR1 and CDR2 sequences are SNHLY and FYNNEI. CDR3 residues: CASSVTGGAAVDTQYF. Written as DNA, the CDR3 is TGTGCCAGCAGTGTTACGGGGGGGGCCGCGGTAGATACGCAGTATTTT.

The rearrangement joins TRBV6-5 to TRBJ1-4, with 7 nucleotides matching TRBD1. CDR1 and CDR2 (germline): MNHEY, SVGAGI. V trimming: 4 bases; J trimming: 14 bases; junction bases outside the gene matches: 16. The CDR3 covers 15 residues. CDR3 sequence: CASSSRQGTLGRLFF. The CDR3 nucleotides read TGTGCCAGCAGTTCCCGACAGGGCACCCTAGGGCGGCTGTTTTTT.

This chain uses TRBV7-8 with TRBJ2-7; D is unresolved. Germline CDR1 is SGHVS and CDR2 is FQNEAQ. The CDR3 is 14 amino acids. The ends were cut back, 1 base at V and 7 bases at J, with 14 bases in the middle. The CDR3 protein is CASSLDQVVGEQYF. DNA of the CDR3: TGTGCCAGCAGCTTAGACCAGGTCGTGGGGGAGCAGTACTTC.